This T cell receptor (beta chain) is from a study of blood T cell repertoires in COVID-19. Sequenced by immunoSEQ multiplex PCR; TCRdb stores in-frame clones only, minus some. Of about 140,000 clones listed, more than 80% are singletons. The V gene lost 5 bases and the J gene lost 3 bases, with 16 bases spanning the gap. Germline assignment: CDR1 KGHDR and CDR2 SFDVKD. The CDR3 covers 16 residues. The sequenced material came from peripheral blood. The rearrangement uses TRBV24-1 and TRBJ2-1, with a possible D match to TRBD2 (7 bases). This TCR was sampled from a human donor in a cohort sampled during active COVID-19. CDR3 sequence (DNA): TGTGCCACCAGTGGTCTGGGGGGGCCCGGCTACAATGAGCAGTTCTTC. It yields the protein CATSGLGGPGYNEQFF.